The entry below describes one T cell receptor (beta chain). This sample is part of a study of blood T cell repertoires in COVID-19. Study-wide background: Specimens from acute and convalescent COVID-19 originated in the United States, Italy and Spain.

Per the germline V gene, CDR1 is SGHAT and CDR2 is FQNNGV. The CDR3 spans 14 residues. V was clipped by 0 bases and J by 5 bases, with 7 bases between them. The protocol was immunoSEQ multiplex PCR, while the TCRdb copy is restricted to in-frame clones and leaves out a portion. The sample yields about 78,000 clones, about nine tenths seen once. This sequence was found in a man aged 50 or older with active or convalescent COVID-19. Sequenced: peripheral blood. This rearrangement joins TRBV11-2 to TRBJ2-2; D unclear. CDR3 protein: CASSLERTTGELFF. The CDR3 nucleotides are TGTGCCAGCAGCTTAGAGCGAACGACCGGGGAGCTGTTTTTT.